This entry concerns a single TCR beta chain. Each CDR3 protein is one row after TCRdb ran MiXCR on the RACE reads. The sample records about 100,000 distinct CDR3 sequences, about 10% being singletons. Specified time point: patch test 1, 2 weeks after DPC sensitization. Treatment meaning: therapeutic diphenylcyclopropenone sensitization with weekly scalp DPC. Trimming removed 2 bases from V and 2 bases from J, with 13 bases in between. The V gene's germline CDR1 is SGHVS and CDR2 FQNEAQ. The CDR3 totals 15 residues. The data were obtained in a study of human T cells and chemical hapten exposure. Study as a whole: Patients having alopecia areata, totalis or universalis were mostly female. TCR yield per sample varied, mainly due to pooled library volumes.

The rearrangement uses TRBV7-8 and TRBJ2-7, with D possibly called TRBD1 or TRBD2 (5 bases each). This receptor was taken from a woman aged 40 to 49 with alopecia areata. Some clones in this sample may be carry-over from other donors' samples. Source: whole blood, taken in connection with sensitization to the hapten diphenylcyclopropenone (DPC). CDR3 sequence reads: CASSLRGAAPYEQYF. CDR3 bases: TGTGCCAGCAGCTTACGAGGGGCGGCTCCCTACGAGCAGTACTTC.